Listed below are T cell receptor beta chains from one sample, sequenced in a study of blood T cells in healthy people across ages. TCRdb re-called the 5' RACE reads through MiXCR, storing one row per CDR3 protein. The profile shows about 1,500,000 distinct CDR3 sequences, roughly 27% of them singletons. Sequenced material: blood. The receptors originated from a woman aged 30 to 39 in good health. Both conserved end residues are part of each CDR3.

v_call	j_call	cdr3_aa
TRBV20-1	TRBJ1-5	CSARDGRDQPQHF
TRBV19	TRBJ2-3	CASNPSGYFGTQYF
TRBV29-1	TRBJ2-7	CSVEKTATYEQYF
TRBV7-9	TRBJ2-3	CASSSRPKDTQYF
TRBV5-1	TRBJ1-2	CASSWGGQEPYGYTF
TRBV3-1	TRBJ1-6	CASSEGQVLNSPLHF
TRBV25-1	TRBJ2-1	CASSEGGRARNEQFF
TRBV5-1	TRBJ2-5	CASSLGVLETQYF
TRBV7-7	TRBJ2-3	CASSLGLAGDSDTQYF
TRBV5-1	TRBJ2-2	CASSLSAMTSTTGELFF
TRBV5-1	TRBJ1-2	CASSTRGYGYGYTF
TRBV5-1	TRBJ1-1	CASNQAGTVGTEAFF
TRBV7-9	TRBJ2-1	CASSQNSDLEQFF
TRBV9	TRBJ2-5	CASSVESREVPRYF
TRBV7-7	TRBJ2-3	CASSERGVKDTQYF
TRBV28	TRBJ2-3	CASSSGTGGAGSTDTQYF
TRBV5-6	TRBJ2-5	CASSRGALSQETQYF
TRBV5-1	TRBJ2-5	CASSLYSGSEETQYF
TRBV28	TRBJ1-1	CASSFSDRLNTEAFF
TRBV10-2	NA	CASSKTATMGEQYF
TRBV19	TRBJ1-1	CASSTSPGTVNTEAFF
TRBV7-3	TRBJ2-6	CASSAITTRLSGANVLTF
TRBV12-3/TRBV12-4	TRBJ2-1	CASVNRHGNEQFF
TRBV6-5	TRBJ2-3	CAGSPRGWIDTQYF
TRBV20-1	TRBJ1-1	CSAPGAGTWDTEAFF
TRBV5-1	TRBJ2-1	CASRPRQGVVAEQFF
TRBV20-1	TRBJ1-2	CSASPGGRMANYGYTF